Each of the 10 T cell receptor beta chains below was sequenced from the same sample in a study of T cells in Graves' hyperthyroidism and ophthalmopathy. TCR beta CDR3 sequences were amplified from RNA transcripts. HTBI primers were used for first-round RT-PCR of the TCR CDR3. TCRdb independently ran MiXCR on the multiplex PCR reads; one entry per CDR3 protein. This table has about 59,000 distinct CDR3 sequences, approximately 53% appearing once. Sequencing used blood. The receptors come from a woman aged 55 to 70 with Graves' ophthalmopathy.

On this clonotype itself: This may stem from a read error, because a much larger clone lies one nucleotide away. A read error is likely, as this CDR3 ends without the conserved phenylalanine or tryptophan. The chain joins TRBV11-2 to TRBJ2-1; D might be TRBD2 (5 bases). Germline V CDR1 and CDR2: SGHAT, FQNNGV. Trimming shortened V by 4 bases and J by 9 bases, and 10 bases separated the two germline ends. This CDR3 has 12 residues. CDR3 DNA sequence: TGTGCCAGCAGCTCAGCTGGAGGTGAGCAGTTCTCC. Encoded protein: CASSSAGGEQFS.

This clonotype was found a few times. The V gene is TRBV10-3, the J gene TRBJ2-1, with 10 bases fitting TRBD1. Per the germline V gene, CDR1 is ENHRY and CDR2 is SYGVKD. The CDR3 loop spans 14 amino acids. V was clipped by 5 bases and J by 9 bases; unmatched bases: 7. CDR3 sequence reads: CAISNDRGQIEQFF. CDR3 in DNA: TGTGCCATCAGTAACGACAGGGGGCAGATTGAGCAGTTCTTC.

This chain links TRBV25-1 with TRBJ1-6, with a possible D match to TRBD1 (5 bases). CDR3 length equals 17 residues. From germline, CDR1 is MGHDK and CDR2 SYGVNS. The V and J ends lost 3 bases and 7 bases respectively, with 19 bases between them. The CDR3 reads CASSDTGTSGYNSPLHF. The CDR3 DNA reads TGTGCCAGCAGTGACACCGGGACTAGCGGATACAATTCACCCCTCCACTTT.

The chain is built from TRBV6-5 and TRBJ2-7; TRBD2 aligns across 11 bases. Germline trimming cut 6 bases from V and 4 bases from J; bases unmatched to any gene: 11. The germline V gene has CDR1 MNHEY and CDR2 SVGAGI. CDR3 size: 16 residues. CDR3 loop: CASSLETSGDPYEQYF. CDR3 bases: TGTGCCAGCAGCCTCGAGACTAGCGGGGATCCTTACGAGCAGTACTTC.

This clonotype was seen at least ten times. V usage is TRBV7-2 and J usage is TRBJ2-5; D gene ambiguous. Germline CDR1 is SGHTA and CDR2 is FQGNSA. V was pared by 1 base and J by 5 bases, with 17 bases between. The CDR3 is 16 residues long. CDR3 in amino acids: CASSLVWPGPQETQYF. CDR3 bases: TGTGCCAGCAGCTTAGTGTGGCCGGGCCCCCAGGAGACCCAGTACTTC.

Ten or more counts support this clonotype. This chain joins TRBV5-6 and TRBJ1-1, with D unresolved. CDR3 length: 15 amino acids. Between the trimmed V and J ends, which lost 4 bases and 2 bases, there was a span of 15 bases. Germline loops: CDR1 SGHDT, CDR2 YYEEEE. As DNA, the CDR3 is TGTGCCAGCAGCCCTAATCCGTGGCTAAACACTGAAGCTTTCTTT. It specifies CASSPNPWLNTEAFF.

This clonotype was seen at least ten times. The chain has TRBV7-3 and TRBJ2-1; D gene ambiguous. V lost 1 base and J 6 bases, leaving 13 bases between the germline ends. The length of the CDR3 is 15 residues. CDR1 SGHTA and CDR2 FQGTGA come from the germline V gene. In nucleotides, the CDR3 is TGTGCCAGCAGCTTAAACCGAGTAGAGTTCAATGAGCAGTTCTTC. It yields the protein CASSLNRVEFNEQFF.

This sequence joins TRBV12-3 or TRBV12-4 and TRBJ1-3; unclear D gene. The ends were cut back, 6 bases at V and 8 bases at J, with 8 bases in the middle. The CDR3 totals 11 residues. CDR3 residues: CASRIPDTIYF. DNA of the CDR3: TGTGCCAGCAGGATACCGGACACCATATATTTT.

This sequence joins TRBV9 and TRBJ1-1, with TRBD1 matching over 12 bases. Germline trimming cut 4 bases from V and 12 bases from J; bases unmatched to any gene: 10. The CDR3 length is 14 residues. Germline values: CDR1 SGDLS, CDR2 YYNGEE. CDR3 region: CASSPSGQGANTFF. The CDR3 coding sequence is TGTGCCAGCAGCCCCTCGGGACAGGGGGCGAACACTTTCTTT.

There are many counts of this clonotype. The chain combines TRBV20-1 with TRBJ2-5; D is unclear. The germline V gene encodes CDR1 DFQATT and CDR2 SNEGSKA (reference sequence). Trimming removed 3 bases at V and 4 bases at J, with 3 bases between. The CDR3 consists of 10 residues. The CDR3 loop reads CSASGETQYF. The CDR3 DNA is TGCAGTGCTAGTGGAGAGACCCAGTACTTC.